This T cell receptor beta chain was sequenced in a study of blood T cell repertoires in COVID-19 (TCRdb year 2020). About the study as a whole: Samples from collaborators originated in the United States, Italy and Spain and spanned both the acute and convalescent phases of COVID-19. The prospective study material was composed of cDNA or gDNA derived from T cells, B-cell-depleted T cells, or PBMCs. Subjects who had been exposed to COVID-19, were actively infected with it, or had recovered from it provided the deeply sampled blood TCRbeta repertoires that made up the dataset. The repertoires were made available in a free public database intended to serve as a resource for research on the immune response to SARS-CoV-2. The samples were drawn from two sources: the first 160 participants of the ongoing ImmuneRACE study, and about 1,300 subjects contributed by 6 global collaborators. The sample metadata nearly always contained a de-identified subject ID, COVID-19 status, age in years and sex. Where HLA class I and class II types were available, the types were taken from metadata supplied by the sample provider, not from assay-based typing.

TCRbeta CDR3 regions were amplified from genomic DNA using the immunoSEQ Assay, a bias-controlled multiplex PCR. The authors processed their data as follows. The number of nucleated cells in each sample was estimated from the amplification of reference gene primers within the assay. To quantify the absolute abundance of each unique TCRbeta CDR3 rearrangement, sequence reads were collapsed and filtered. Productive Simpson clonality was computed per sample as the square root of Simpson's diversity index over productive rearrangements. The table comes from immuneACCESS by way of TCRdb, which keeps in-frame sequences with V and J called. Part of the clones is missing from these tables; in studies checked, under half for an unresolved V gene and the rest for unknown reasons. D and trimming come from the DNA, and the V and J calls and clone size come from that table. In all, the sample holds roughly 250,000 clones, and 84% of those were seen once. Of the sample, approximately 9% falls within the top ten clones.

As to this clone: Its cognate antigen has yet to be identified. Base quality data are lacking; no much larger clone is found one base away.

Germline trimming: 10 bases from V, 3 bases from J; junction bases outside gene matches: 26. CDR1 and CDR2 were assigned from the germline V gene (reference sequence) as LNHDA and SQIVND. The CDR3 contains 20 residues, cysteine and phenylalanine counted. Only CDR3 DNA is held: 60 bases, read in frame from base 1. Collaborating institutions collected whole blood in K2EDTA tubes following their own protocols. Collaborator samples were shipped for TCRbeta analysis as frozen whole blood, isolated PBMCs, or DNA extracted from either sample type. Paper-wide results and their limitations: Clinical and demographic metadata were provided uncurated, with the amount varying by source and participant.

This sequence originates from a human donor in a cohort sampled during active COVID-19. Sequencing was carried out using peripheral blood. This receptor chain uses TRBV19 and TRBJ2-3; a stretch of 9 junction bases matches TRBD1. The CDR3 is CATRALAGTGTLGATDTQYF. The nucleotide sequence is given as TGTGCCACCAGAGCCTTGGCCGGGACAGGGACTTTAGGAGCTACAGATACGCAGTATTTT.